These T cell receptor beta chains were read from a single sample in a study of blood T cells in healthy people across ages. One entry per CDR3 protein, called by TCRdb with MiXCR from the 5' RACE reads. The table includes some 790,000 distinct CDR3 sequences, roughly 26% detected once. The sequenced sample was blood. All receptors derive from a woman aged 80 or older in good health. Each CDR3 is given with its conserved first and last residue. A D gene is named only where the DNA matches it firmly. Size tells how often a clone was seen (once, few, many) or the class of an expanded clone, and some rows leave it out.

CDR3 protein: CASSPSGPRGQFF; CDR3 DNA: TGTGCCAGCAGCCCCAGTGGTCCACGAGGGCAGTTCTTC; V gene: TRBV11-3; J gene: TRBJ2-1; clone size: -; D gene: -
CDR3 protein: CASSQGVPTSDQYF; CDR3 DNA: TGTGCCAGCAGCCAGGGGGTCCCTACAAGCGACCAGTACTTC; V gene: TRBV14; J gene: TRBJ2-5; clone size: many; D gene: -
CDR3 protein: CSARWRGQFDEQFF; CDR3 DNA: TGCAGTGCTAGGTGGAGGGGGCAGTTCGATGAGCAGTTCTTC; V gene: TRBV20-1; J gene: TRBJ2-1; clone size: many; D gene: -
CDR3 protein: CASSYSTRAYEQYF; CDR3 DNA: TGTGCCAGCAGTTACTCGACCAGGGCCTACGAGCAGTACTTC; V gene: TRBV6-5; J gene: TRBJ2-7; clone size: many; D gene: -
CDR3 protein: CASSLVIHYQETQYF; CDR3 DNA: TGTGCCAGCAGCTTAGTAATACATTACCAAGAGACCCAGTACTTC; V gene: TRBV7-2; J gene: TRBJ2-5; clone size: -; D gene: -
CDR3 protein: CAWSGTGLYNEQFF; CDR3 DNA: TGTGCCTGGAGTGGGACAGGGTTGTACAATGAGCAGTTCTTC; V gene: TRBV30; J gene: TRBJ2-1; clone size: -; D gene: TRBD1
CDR3 protein: CASSLRGAGNTIYF; CDR3 DNA: TGTGCCAGCAGCTTGAGGGGAGCTGGAAACACCATATATTTT; V gene: TRBV7-2; J gene: TRBJ1-3; clone size: -; D gene: -
CDR3 protein: CASSQRQGIRNNQPQHF; CDR3 DNA: TGCGCCAGCAGCCAACGACAGGGGATTAGGAACAATCAGCCCCAGCATTTT; V gene: TRBV4-1; J gene: TRBJ1-5; clone size: -; D gene: TRBD1
CDR3 protein: CASSAKGWTGGRLANEKLFF; CDR3 DNA: TGTGCCAGCAGCGCTAAGGGGTGGACAGGGGGCCGTCTCGCTAATGAAAAACTGTTTTTT; V gene: TRBV7-2; J gene: TRBJ1-4; clone size: -; D gene: TRBD1
CDR3 protein: CASRPNRVDSPLHF; CDR3 DNA: TGTGCCAGCAGGCCAAACAGGGTTGATTCACCCCTCCACTTT; V gene: TRBV6-2/TRBV6-3; J gene: TRBJ1-6; clone size: -; D gene: -
CDR3 protein: CASSQGRQALLWHEQYF; CDR3 DNA: TGTGCCAGCAGTCAAGGGAGACAGGCCTTACTATGGCACGAGCAGTACTTC; V gene: TRBV6-1; J gene: TRBJ2-7; clone size: many; D gene: -
CDR3 protein: CASSLDQGLNTEAFF; CDR3 DNA: TGTGCCAGCAGCTTAGATCAGGGATTGAACACTGAAGCTTTCTTT; V gene: TRBV11-3; J gene: TRBJ1-1; clone size: -; D gene: -
CDR3 protein: CASTAAGTGDPLGANVLTF; CDR3 DNA: TGTGCCAGCACCGCGGCCGGGACAGGGGATCCCCTTGGGGCCAACGTCCTGACTTTC; V gene: TRBV28; J gene: TRBJ2-6; clone size: -; D gene: TRBD1
CDR3 protein: CASSVQVAADTQYF; CDR3 DNA: TGTGCCAGCAGTGTCCAGGTAGCCGCAGATACGCAGTATTTT; V gene: TRBV27; J gene: TRBJ2-3; clone size: few; D gene: -
CDR3 protein: CASSLRIGNSPLHF; CDR3 DNA: TGTGCCAGCAGCTTACGGATTGGAAATTCACCCCTCCACTTT; V gene: TRBV5-6; J gene: TRBJ1-6; clone size: many; D gene: -
CDR3 protein: CASSVSGAGETQYF; CDR3 DNA: TGCGCCAGCAGCGTGAGCGGGGCGGGGGAGACCCAGTACTTC; V gene: TRBV5-1; J gene: TRBJ2-5; clone size: many; D gene: TRBD2
CDR3 protein: CASSGTASNTGELFF; CDR3 DNA: TGTGCCAGCAGCGGGACAGCCTCGAACACCGGGGAGCTGTTTTTT; V gene: TRBV2; J gene: TRBJ2-2; clone size: few; D gene: TRBD1
CDR3 protein: CASSFSGGLYGYTF; CDR3 DNA: TGTGCCAGCAGTTTTTCAGGGGGCCTCTATGGCTACACCTTC; V gene: TRBV12-1; J gene: TRBJ1-2; clone size: -; D gene: -
CDR3 protein: CASSFSGTLLGAFF; CDR3 DNA: TGTGCCAGCAGTTTCTCAGGGACGTTACTGGGAGCTTTCTTT; V gene: TRBV27; J gene: TRBJ1-1; clone size: -; D gene: -
CDR3 protein: CASSLEDTDTQYF; CDR3 DNA: TGCGCCAGCAGCTTGGAAGACACAGATACGCAGTATTTT; V gene: TRBV5-1; J gene: TRBJ2-3; clone size: many; D gene: -
CDR3 protein: CASSAVSDTQYF; CDR3 DNA: TGTGCCAGCAGCGCCGTTTCGGATACGCAGTATTTT; V gene: TRBV2; J gene: TRBJ2-3; clone size: many; D gene: -
CDR3 protein: CVSSEGTGGHYGYTF; CDR3 DNA: TGTGTCAGCAGTGAAGGGACAGGGGGCCACTATGGCTACACCTTC; V gene: TRBV6-1; J gene: TRBJ1-2; clone size: -; D gene: TRBD1
CDR3 protein: CSARRSATEAFF; CDR3 DNA: TGCAGTGCTAGAAGGTCAGCTACTGAAGCTTTCTTT; V gene: TRBV20-1; J gene: TRBJ1-1; clone size: -; D gene: -
CDR3 protein: CASSLETGGDNYGYTF; CDR3 DNA: TGTGCCAGCAGCTTAGAGACAGGGGGTGATAACTATGGCTACACCTTC; V gene: TRBV7-9; J gene: TRBJ1-2; clone size: few; D gene: TRBD1
CDR3 protein: CASSGTGPRFRYEQYF; CDR3 DNA: TGTGCCAGCAGTGGAACCGGGCCTCGTTTTCGCTACGAGCAGTACTTC; V gene: TRBV6-1; J gene: TRBJ2-7; clone size: -; D gene: -
CDR3 protein: CASSSRGGGTSVGKNIQYF; CDR3 DNA: TGTGCCAGCAGCTCCCGAGGAGGGGGGACTAGCGTAGGCAAAAACATTCAGTACTTC; V gene: TRBV7-2; J gene: TRBJ2-4; clone size: medium-sized; D gene: TRBD2
CDR3 protein: CASSPPGAGPRFRNEQFF; CDR3 DNA: TGTGCCAGCAGTCCCCCGGGGGCCGGTCCTCGCTTCAGGAATGAGCAGTTCTTC; V gene: TRBV12-3/TRBV12-4; J gene: TRBJ2-1; clone size: few; D gene: -
CDR3 protein: CASSVLADPMAAYEQYF; CDR3 DNA: TGTGCCAGCAGCGTGCTTGCGGACCCCATGGCTGCTTACGAGCAGTACTTC; V gene: TRBV5-5; J gene: TRBJ2-7; clone size: -; D gene: -
CDR3 protein: CASSLEGGSYGYTF; CDR3 DNA: TGTGCCAGCAGCTTAGAGGGAGGGAGCTATGGCTACACCTTC; V gene: TRBV11-3; J gene: TRBJ1-2; clone size: -; D gene: -
CDR3 protein: CASSEIAGGTADTQCF; CDR3 DNA: TGTGCCAGCAGTGAAATAGCGGGGGGAACCGCCGATACGCAGTGTTTT; V gene: TRBV25-1; J gene: TRBJ2-3; clone size: -; D gene: TRBD2
CDR3 protein: CASSFGDSWDEQYF; CDR3 DNA: TGTGCCAGCAGCTTCGGGGACTCCTGGGACGAGCAGTACTTC; V gene: TRBV12-3/TRBV12-4; J gene: TRBJ2-7; clone size: many; D gene: -
CDR3 protein: CASTQRVRTGELFF; CDR3 DNA: TGTGCCAGCACCCAAAGAGTGCGAACCGGGGAGCTGTTTTTT; V gene: TRBV4-2; J gene: TRBJ2-2; clone size: few; D gene: -
CDR3 protein: CASSLLTTGGYTF; CDR3 DNA: TGTGCCAGCAGCTTATTGACGACAGGCGGCTACACCTTC; V gene: TRBV7-2; J gene: TRBJ1-2; clone size: many; D gene: -
CDR3 protein: CASSVGQEYYGYTF; CDR3 DNA: TGTGCCAGCAGCGTAGGACAGGAATACTATGGCTACACCTTC; V gene: TRBV9; J gene: TRBJ1-2; clone size: many; D gene: -
CDR3 protein: CASSRGNSGANVRTF; CDR3 DNA: TGCGCCAGCAGCAGGGGCAACTCTGGGGCCAACGTCCGGACTTTC; V gene: TRBV5-1; J gene: TRBJ2-6; clone size: once; D gene: -
CDR3 protein: CASSNSGTQYF; CDR3 DNA: TGTGCCAGCAGTAATAGCGGGACGCAGTATTTT; V gene: TRBV27; J gene: TRBJ2-3; clone size: many; D gene: TRBD2
CDR3 protein: CSGDGTSSPEGFGEQYF; CDR3 DNA: TGCAGTGGTGACGGGACGTCGAGTCCGGAGGGGTTCGGCGAGCAGTACTTC; V gene: TRBV20-1; J gene: TRBJ2-7; clone size: -; D gene: -
CDR3 protein: CASSSPAGNYEQYF; CDR3 DNA: TGTGCCAGCAGTTCACCGGCGGGGAACTACGAGCAGTACTTC; V gene: TRBV7-3; J gene: TRBJ2-7; clone size: -; D gene: -
CDR3 protein: CASSSSFIDQPQHF; CDR3 DNA: TGTGCCAGCAGCTCATCCTTCATCGATCAGCCCCAGCATTTT; V gene: TRBV5-8; J gene: TRBJ1-5; clone size: few; D gene: -
CDR3 protein: CASSKAEGLGKNIQYF; CDR3 DNA: TGTGCCAGCAGCAAAGCTGAGGGACTAGGGAAAAACATTCAGTACTTC; V gene: TRBV21-1; J gene: TRBJ2-4; clone size: -; D gene: -
CDR3 protein: CASNRAAGEGTQYF; CDR3 DNA: TGCGCCAGCAACCGGGCGGCAGGGGAGGGGACCCAGTACTTC; V gene: TRBV5-1; J gene: TRBJ2-5; clone size: many; D gene: -
CDR3 protein: CASSWDRGSYEQYF; CDR3 DNA: TGCGCCAGCAGCTGGGACAGGGGGTCCTACGAGCAGTACTTC; V gene: TRBV5-1; J gene: TRBJ2-7; clone size: many; D gene: TRBD1
CDR3 protein: CASTDPQGGGSYNEQFF; CDR3 DNA: TGTGCCAGCACCGACCCACAGGGGGGGGGCTCCTACAATGAGCAGTTCTTC; V gene: TRBV7-9; J gene: TRBJ2-1; clone size: many; D gene: -
CDR3 protein: CATSRGPTGELFF; CDR3 DNA: TGTGCCACCAGCAGAGGCCCCACCGGGGAGCTGTTTTTT; V gene: TRBV15; J gene: TRBJ2-2; clone size: -; D gene: -
CDR3 protein: CASSLGGVETQYF; CDR3 DNA: TGTGCCAGCAGCTTAGGGGGGGTGGAGACCCAGTACTTC; V gene: TRBV7-2; J gene: TRBJ2-5; clone size: many; D gene: -
CDR3 protein: CASSFNGGETQYF; CDR3 DNA: TGTGCCAGCAGCTTTAACGGGGGGGAGACCCAGTACTTC; V gene: TRBV7-2; J gene: TRBJ2-5; clone size: -; D gene: TRBD2
CDR3 protein: CASSAHGTDNQPQHF; CDR3 DNA: TGTGCCAGCAGCGCCCACGGGACAGACAATCAGCCCCAGCATTTT; V gene: TRBV9; J gene: TRBJ1-5; clone size: -; D gene: TRBD1
CDR3 protein: CATSGPSGGREQFF; CDR3 DNA: TGTGCCACCAGTGGTCCTAGCGGGGGCCGGGAGCAGTTCTTC; V gene: TRBV24-1; J gene: TRBJ2-1; clone size: -; D gene: TRBD2
CDR3 protein: CASTRDRNQPQHF; CDR3 DNA: TGTGCCAGCACCCGGGACAGAAATCAGCCCCAGCATTTT; V gene: TRBV6-2/TRBV6-3; J gene: TRBJ1-5; clone size: -; D gene: TRBD1
CDR3 protein: CSARGDGVGYTF; CDR3 DNA: TGCAGTGCTAGAGGGGACGGGGTTGGCTACACCTTC; V gene: TRBV20-1; J gene: TRBJ1-2; clone size: -; D gene: -
CDR3 protein: CASSVAGTDYGYTF; CDR3 DNA: TGTGCCAGCAGCGTAGCCGGGACTGACTATGGCTACACCTTC; V gene: TRBV9; J gene: TRBJ1-2; clone size: many; D gene: -
CDR3 protein: CASSLVQGPKSNEKLFF; CDR3 DNA: TGCGCCAGCAGCTTGGTACAGGGCCCGAAGTCTAATGAAAAACTGTTTTTT; V gene: TRBV5-1; J gene: TRBJ1-4; clone size: -; D gene: -